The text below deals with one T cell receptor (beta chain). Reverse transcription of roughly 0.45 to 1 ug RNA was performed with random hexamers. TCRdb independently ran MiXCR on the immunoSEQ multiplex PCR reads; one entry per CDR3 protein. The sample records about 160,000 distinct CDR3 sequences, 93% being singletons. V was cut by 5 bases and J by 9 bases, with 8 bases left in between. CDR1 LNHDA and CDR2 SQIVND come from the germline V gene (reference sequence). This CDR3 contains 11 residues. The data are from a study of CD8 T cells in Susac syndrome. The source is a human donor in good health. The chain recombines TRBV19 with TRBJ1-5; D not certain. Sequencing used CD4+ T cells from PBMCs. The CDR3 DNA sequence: TGTGCCAGTAGTGCCCGGGGGCCCCAGCATTTT. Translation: CASSARGPQHF.